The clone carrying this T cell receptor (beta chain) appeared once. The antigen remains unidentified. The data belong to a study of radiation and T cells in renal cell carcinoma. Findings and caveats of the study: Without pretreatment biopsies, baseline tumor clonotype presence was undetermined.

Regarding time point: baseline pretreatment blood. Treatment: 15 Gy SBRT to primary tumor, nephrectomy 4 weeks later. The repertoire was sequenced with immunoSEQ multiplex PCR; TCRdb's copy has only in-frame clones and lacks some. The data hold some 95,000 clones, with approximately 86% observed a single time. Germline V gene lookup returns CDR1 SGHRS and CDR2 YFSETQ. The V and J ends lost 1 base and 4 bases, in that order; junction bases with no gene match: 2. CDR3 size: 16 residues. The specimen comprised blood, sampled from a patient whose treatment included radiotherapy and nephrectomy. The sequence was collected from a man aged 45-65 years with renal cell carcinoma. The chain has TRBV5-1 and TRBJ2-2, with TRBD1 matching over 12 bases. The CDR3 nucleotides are TGCGCCAGCAGCTTGTGGGACAGGGGGCCCACCGGGGAGCTGTTTTTT. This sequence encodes CASSLWDRGPTGELFF.